This entry describes one T cell receptor (beta chain). Its specificity is not known. This may stem from a read error, because a much larger clone lies one nucleotide away. This record comes from a study of T cell repertoires in cytomegalovirus infection. Study details: Matching HLA type and CMV infection were both indicated by public TCR beta signatures.

Regarding the study as a whole: People with CMV and the relevant HLA were identified by cumulative public TCR beta family frequency.

TCRdb re-called the reads through MiXCR, storing one row per CDR3 protein. The table shows about 450,000 distinct CDR3 sequences, with approximately 31% occurring only once. The V gene end was trimmed by 0 bases and the J gene end by 7 bases; junction bases not matched to a gene: 8. The CDR3 has 16 residues. Per germline, CDR1 SGHVS and CDR2 FQNEAQ. Sequencing was carried out using PBMCs. The chain couples TRBV7-8 to TRBJ2-3; TRBD2 aligns across 9 bases. The TCR sequence derives from a human donor in good health (CMV status not recorded). Some clones in this sample may be carry-over from other donors' samples. The CDR3 protein is CASSLAQRGAGYTQYF. The CDR3 nucleotides are TGTGCCAGCAGCTTAGCTCAGCGGGGGGCTGGGTATACGCAGTATTTT.